The 21 T cell receptor beta chains below were found in one sample sequenced in a study of control samples from healthy donors and cancer patients. TCRdb keeps only in-frame clones here, not all; method: immunoSEQ multiplex PCR. Among tens of thousands of clones listed, approximately 88% were seen once. The sample was blood. These receptors were obtained from a man aged 50-60 years in good health.

This CDR3 is CATSRAPQTWTSGRDNEQFF. The CDR3 DNA follows: TGTGCCACCAGCAGAGCCCCACAAACATGGACTAGCGGGAGGGACAATGAGCAGTTCTTC. The J gene is TRBJ2-1, the V gene TRBV15; the match to TRBD2 covers 15 bases. V was clipped by 1 base and J by 5 bases; unmatched bases: 12. The CDR3 has 20 amino acids. The V gene's germline CDR1 is LNHNV and CDR2 YYDKDF (reference sequence).

In this sample, this clone turned up once. V usage is TRBV9 and J usage is TRBJ2-7, with D unclear. CDR1 is SGDLS, CDR2 YYNGEE, per germline. Between the trimmed V and J ends, which lost 0 bases and 3 bases, there was a span of 4 bases. The length of the CDR3 is 12 residues. CDR3 protein: CASSVGGYEQYF. The CDR3 DNA sequence: TGTGCCAGCAGCGTAGGCGGCTACGAGCAGTACTTC.

The V and J genes are TRBV13 and TRBJ2-1; 8 nucleotides line up with TRBD2. This CDR3 region has 15 residues. V was pared by 3 bases and J by 4 bases, with 5 bases of the junction left unmatched. Germline V gene sequence: CDR1 PRHDT, CDR2 FYEKMQ (reference sequence). CDR3 sequence: CASSFSGNGYNEQFF. The CDR3 nucleotides read TGTGCCAGCAGCTTTAGCGGGAACGGTTACAATGAGCAGTTCTTC. The full variable domain, its missing parts supplied by reference TRBV13 and TRBJ2-1, is AAGVIQSPRHLIKEKRETATLKCYPIPRHDTVYWYQQGPGQDPQFLISFYEKMQSDKGSIPDRFSAQQFSDYHSELNMSSLELGDSALYFCASSFSGNGYNEQFFGPGTRLTVL.

The V and J genes are TRBV5-6 and TRBJ2-4, with a weak D call TRBD1 (5 bases). The CDR3 loop spans 14 amino acids. Germline CDR1 reads SGHDT; CDR2 reads YYEEEE. Deletions cut 0 bases from V and 9 bases from J, with 13 bases between. The CDR3 here is CASSLAGPQGIQYF. The CDR3 DNA follows: TGTGCCAGCAGCTTGGCCGGTCCCCAGGGCATTCAGTACTTC.

This sequence joins TRBV6-5 and TRBJ2-7; 9 bases match TRBD1. J gave up 6 bases and V 6 bases, and 9 bases lay outside the gene matches. The CDR3 extends over 14 amino acids. Germline V gives CDR1 MNHEY, CDR2 SVGAGI. In DNA, the CDR3 is TGTGCCAGCAGGCAGTGGGACAGGGCAAGCGAGCAGTACTTC. Its protein is CASRQWDRASEQYF.

The chain combines TRBV7-2 with TRBJ1-2; D is unresolved. Germline V gives CDR1 SGHTA, CDR2 FQGNSA. V was trimmed by 5 bases and J by 4 bases, leaving 17 bases between them. The CDR3 is made up of 15 amino acids. The CDR3 region has the DNA TGTGCCAGCAGCCGTTTAGGCGCTCCGGGCTATGGCTACACCTTC. Translation: CASSRLGAPGYGYTF. Filled out from reference TRBV7-2 and TRBJ1-2, the complete variable domain reads GAGVSQSPSNKVTEKGKDVELRCDPISGHTALYWYRQSLGQGLEFLIYFQGNSAPDKSGLPSDRFSAERTGGSVSTLTIQRTQQEDSAVYLCASSRLGAPGYGYTFGSGTRLTVV.

The rearrangement links TRBV11-3 to TRBJ2-1; 8 nucleotides agree with TRBD2. The CDR3 length is 17 residues. The V gene's germline CDR1 is SGHNT and CDR2 YENEEA. The trim removed 0 bases at V and 2 bases at J, leaving 6 bases unmatched. The CDR3 region has the DNA TGTGCCAGCAGCTTAGACTTGGGACTAGGGACCTACAATGAGCAGTTCTTC. Translated: CASSLDLGLGTYNEQFF.

A few counts support this clone. The chain joins TRBV15 to TRBJ1-2, with D perhaps TRBD1 (5 bases). V was clipped by 5 bases and J by 1 base, with 8 bases between them. Per the germline V gene, CDR1 is LNHNV and CDR2 is YYDKDF (reference sequence). This CDR3 contains 13 residues. CDR3 region: CATSPDSNYGYTF. The CDR3 region has the DNA TGTGCCACCAGCCCCGACAGTAACTATGGCTACACCTTC.

This chain links TRBV7-2 with TRBJ2-3, with 9 bases fitting TRBD2. The CDR3 sequence is 17 residues long. The germline CDR1 and CDR2 sequences are SGHTA and FQGNSA. Germline trimming cut 1 base from V and 4 bases from J; bases unmatched to any gene: 9. The CDR3 DNA is TGTGCCAGCAGCTTAGAAGAGGGCGGGAGGGGCTCAGATACGCAGTATTTT. Residues: CASSLEEGGRGSDTQYF. Looking up the rest from reference TRBV7-2 and TRBJ2-3 gives the full variable domain: GAGVSQSPSNKVTEKGKDVELRCDPISGHTALYWYRQSLGQGLEFLIYFQGNSAPDKSGLPSDRFSAERTGGSVSTLTIQRTQQEDSAVYLCASSLEEGGRGSDTQYFGPGTRLTVL.

In nucleotides, the CDR3 is TGTGCCAGCAGCTTAGGCGGACTAGCGGGAGAGATGTTTTTT. Encoded protein: CASSLGGLAGEMFF. The chain combines TRBV7-2 with TRBJ2-2; 13 bases are a match to TRBD2. V was clipped by 1 base and J by 15 bases; unmatched bases: 5. Germline V gene data show CDR1 as SGHTA and CDR2 as FQGNSA. This CDR3 comprises 14 residues.

Only a few counts were recorded for this clone. This specimen includes other DNA sequences encoding the same CDR3. The rearrangement links TRBV13 to TRBJ2-5; 13 nucleotides match TRBD2. The CDR3 is made up of 16 amino acids. V trimming: 5 bases; J trimming: 5 bases; junction bases outside the gene matches: 8. Germline CDR1 reads PRHDT; CDR2 reads FYEKMQ (reference sequence). The CDR3 nucleotides are TGTGCCAGCAGCCCCCGGACTAGCGGGAGCAGGGAGACCCAGTACTTC. Protein sequence: CASSPRTSGSRETQYF.

The chain uses TRBV4-2 and TRBJ1-1; D might be TRBD1 (6 bases). Germline V lookup: CDR1 LGHNA, CDR2 YNFKEQ. V was pared by 2 bases and J by 1 base, with 11 bases between. The CDR3 is 15 amino acids. CDR3 sequence reads: CASSQPQGWNTEAFF. The CDR3 nucleotides read TGTGCCAGCAGCCAACCTCAGGGGTGGAACACTGAAGCTTTCTTT.

The J gene is TRBJ2-7, the V gene TRBV7-6; D might be TRBD1 (6 bases). Per germline, CDR1 SGHVS and CDR2 FNYEAQ. CDR3 size: 15 residues. Trimming stripped 4 bases from V and 5 bases from J, with 18 bases between. CDR3 loop: CASSSLQGSLNEQYF. The CDR3 DNA reads TGTGCCAGCAGCTCGCTACAGGGTTCTCTAAACGAGCAGTACTTC.

This sequence joins TRBV19 and TRBJ2-7, with 7 bases lining up with TRBD1. The CDR3 sequence is 12 residues long. J lost 6 bases, V lost 4 bases, and 3 bases had no gene match. Germline assignment: CDR1 LNHDA and CDR2 SQIVND (reference sequence). CDR3: CASSRTGSEQYF. CDR3 sequence (DNA): TGTGCCAGTAGTAGGACAGGATCCGAGCAGTACTTC.

This chain connects TRBV24-1 to TRBJ1-2; D possibly corresponds to TRBD1 (5 bases). V was trimmed by 4 bases and J by 1 base, leaving 15 bases between them. Germline V gives CDR1 KGHDR, CDR2 SFDVKD. The CDR3 has 16 residues. The CDR3 loop is CATSDRAAGSNYGYTF. In nucleotides, the CDR3 is TGTGCCACCAGTGACCGGGCGGCAGGGAGTAACTATGGCTACACCTTC.

The chain has TRBV5-4 and TRBJ1-4; 11 nucleotides line up with TRBD1. The CDR3 length is 15 residues. Germline assignment: CDR1 SGHNT and CDR2 YYREEE (reference sequence). V trimming: 2 bases; J trimming: 5 bases; junction bases outside the gene matches: 2. The DNA for the CDR3 is TGTGCCAGCAGCTTAGGGACAGGGGGGAATGAAAAACTGTTTTTT. Translating it yields CASSLGTGGNEKLFF.

This chain joins TRBV5-4 and TRBJ1-2; 11 bases line up with TRBD1. CDR3 length equals 15 residues. From germline, CDR1 is SGHNT and CDR2 YYREEE (reference sequence). With 1 base clipped from V and 8 bases from J, the junction kept 7 bases outside the gene matches. The CDR3 spells CASSLRTGGYGGYTF. In DNA, the CDR3 is TGTGCCAGCAGCTTGAGGACAGGGGGCTATGGAGGCTACACCTTC.

The J gene is TRBJ2-5, the V gene TRBV7-3, with a tentative D call TRBD2 (6 bases). The germline V gene encodes CDR1 SGHTA and CDR2 FQGTGA. This CDR3 has 13 amino acids. Trimming shortened V by 3 bases and J by 5 bases, and 10 bases separated the two germline ends. Written as DNA, the CDR3 is TGTGCCAGCAGCTTTAATCGGGGGGAGACCCAGTACTTC. Protein sequence: CASSFNRGETQYF.

The gene calls are TRBV7-2 and TRBJ2-3; TRBD2 aligns across 7 bases. Germline V gene data show CDR1 as SGHTA and CDR2 as FQGNSA. V shed 5 bases and J 2 bases; nucleotides not matched to a gene: 7. CDR3 length: 15 amino acids. In DNA, the CDR3 is TGTGCCAGCAGCACCCCGGGACTACTCACAGATACGCAGTATTTT. Translated, it gives CASSTPGLLTDTQYF.

V usage is TRBV30 and J usage is TRBJ1-2; unclear D gene. Germline V CDR1 and CDR2: GTSNPN, SVGIG (reference sequence). The CDR3 extends over 11 amino acids. V was cut by 3 bases and J by 7 bases, with 9 bases left in between. CDR3 in DNA: TGTGCCTGGAGGATGAATGGTGGCTACACCTTC. Translating it yields CAWRMNGGYTF.

This rearrangement joins TRBV14 to TRBJ2-1, with TRBD1 identical over 11 bases. The V gene end was trimmed by 3 bases and the J gene end by 2 bases; junction bases not matched to a gene: 0. CDR3 length: 15 residues. Germline lookup yields CDR1 SGHDN and CDR2 FVKESK. The CDR3 nucleotides read TGTGCCAGCAGCCAGGACAGGGGGCCCTACAATGAGCAGTTCTTC. Encoded protein: CASSQDRGPYNEQFF.